This TCR beta chain was captured by sequencing in a study of T cells in Graves' hyperthyroidism and ophthalmopathy. Overall study findings and caveats: The authors' 13 V-J model separated ophthalmopathy from stable hyperthyroidism. Blood also showed most of the thyroid clonotypes that were expanded above 0.001.

The CDR3 covers 15 residues. Germline CDR1 reads KGHDR; CDR2 reads SFDVKD. Unmatched junction bases numbered 8, after V lost 4 bases and J lost 6 bases. Using RNA transcripts as the source, TCR beta CDR3 regions were amplified. First-round RT-PCR targeting the TCR CDR3 was performed with the HTBI primer set. One entry per CDR3 protein, called by TCRdb with MiXCR from the multiplex PCR reads. Found here are hundreds of thousands of distinct CDR3 sequences, roughly 15% of them singletons; the top ten hold 13%. Exclusion of patients followed from uncontrolled infection, other autoimmune disease, pregnancy or lactation. Based on clinical symptoms, serum thyroxine and TRAb, thyroid ultrasound and orbital computed tomography, diagnoses were reached. This clonotype was seen a handful of times. Its target is unknown.

The rearrangement uses TRBV24-1 and TRBJ2-7, with 10 nucleotides matching TRBD1. Sequencing was done on a sample of blood. This TCR came from a man between 18 and 35 years old with Graves' ophthalmopathy. CDR3 DNA sequence: TGTGCCACCAGTGACCCCGGGACAGGGGCTCTCGAGCAGTACTTC. As protein: CATSDPGTGALEQYF.